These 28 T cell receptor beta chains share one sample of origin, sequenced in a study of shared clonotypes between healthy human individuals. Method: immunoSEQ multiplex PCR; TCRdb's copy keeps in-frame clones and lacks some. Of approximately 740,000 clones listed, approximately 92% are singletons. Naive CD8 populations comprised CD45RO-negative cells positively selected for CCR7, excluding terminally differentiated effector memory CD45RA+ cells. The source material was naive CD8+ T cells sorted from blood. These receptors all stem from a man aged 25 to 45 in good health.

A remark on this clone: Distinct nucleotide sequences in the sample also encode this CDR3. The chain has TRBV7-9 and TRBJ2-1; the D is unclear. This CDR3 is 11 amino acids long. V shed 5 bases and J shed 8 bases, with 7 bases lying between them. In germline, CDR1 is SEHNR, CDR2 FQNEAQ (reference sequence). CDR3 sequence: CASSPGHEQFF. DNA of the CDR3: TGTGCCAGCAGCCCCGGACATGAGCAGTTCTTC.

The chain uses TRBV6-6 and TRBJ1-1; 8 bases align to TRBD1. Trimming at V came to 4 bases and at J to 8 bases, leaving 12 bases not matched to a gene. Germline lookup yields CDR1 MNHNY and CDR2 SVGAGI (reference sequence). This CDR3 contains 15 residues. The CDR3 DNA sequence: TGTGCCAGCAGTTCCGGACAGGGAATTTACGAGGAAGCTTTCTTT. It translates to CASSSGQGIYEEAFF.

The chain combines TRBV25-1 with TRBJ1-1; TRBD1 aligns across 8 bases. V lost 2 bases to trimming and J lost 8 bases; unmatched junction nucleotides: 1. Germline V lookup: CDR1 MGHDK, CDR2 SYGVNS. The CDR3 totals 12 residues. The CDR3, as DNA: TGTGCCAGCAGTGAACGGGACAGGGAAGCTTTCTTT. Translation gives CASSERDREAFF.

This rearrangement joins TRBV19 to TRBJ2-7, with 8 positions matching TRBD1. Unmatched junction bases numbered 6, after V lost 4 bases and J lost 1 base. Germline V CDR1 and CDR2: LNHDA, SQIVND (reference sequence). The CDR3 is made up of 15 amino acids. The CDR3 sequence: CASSTWGTGSYEQYF. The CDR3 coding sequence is TGTGCCAGTAGTACGTGGGGGACAGGATCCTACGAGCAGTACTTC. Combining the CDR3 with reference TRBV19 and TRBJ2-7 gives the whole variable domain DGGITQSPKYLFRKEGQNVTLSCEQNLNHDAMYWYRQDPGQGLRLIYYSQIVNDFQKGDIAEGYSVSREKKESFPLTVTSAQKNPTAFYLCASSTWGTGSYEQYFGPGTRLTVT.

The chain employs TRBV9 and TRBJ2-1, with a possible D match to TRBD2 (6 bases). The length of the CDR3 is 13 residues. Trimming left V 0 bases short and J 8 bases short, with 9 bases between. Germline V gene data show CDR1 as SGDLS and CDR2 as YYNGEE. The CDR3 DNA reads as TGTGCCAGCAGCGTAGCACTAGCCCATGAGCAGTTCTTC. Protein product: CASSVALAHEQFF.

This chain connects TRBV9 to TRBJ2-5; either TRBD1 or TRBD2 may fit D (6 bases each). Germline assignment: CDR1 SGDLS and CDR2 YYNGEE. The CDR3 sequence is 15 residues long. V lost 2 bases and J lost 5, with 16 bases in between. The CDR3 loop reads CASSVGGGRFETQYF. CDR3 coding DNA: TGTGCCAGCAGCGTCGGTGGGGGGCGGTTTGAGACCCAGTACTTC.

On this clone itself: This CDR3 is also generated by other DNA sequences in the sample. The CDR3 DNA follows: TGTGCCAGCAGGCCGGGACTTCCAAATGAAAAACTGTTTTTT. Translated, it gives CASRPGLPNEKLFF. The J gene is TRBJ1-4, the V gene TRBV27, with D possibly matching TRBD1 (5 bases). The ends were cut back, 6 bases at V and 5 bases at J, with 13 bases in the middle. The germline V gene has CDR1 MNHEY and CDR2 SMNVEV (reference sequence). The CDR3 runs 14 residues.

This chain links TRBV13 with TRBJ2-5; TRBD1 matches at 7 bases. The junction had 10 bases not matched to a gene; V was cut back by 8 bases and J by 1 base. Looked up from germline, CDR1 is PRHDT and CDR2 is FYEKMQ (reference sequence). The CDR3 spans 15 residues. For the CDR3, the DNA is TGTGCCAGCCTCTTCGGACAGGCTCCCCAAGAGACCCAGTACTTC. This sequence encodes CASLFGQAPQETQYF.

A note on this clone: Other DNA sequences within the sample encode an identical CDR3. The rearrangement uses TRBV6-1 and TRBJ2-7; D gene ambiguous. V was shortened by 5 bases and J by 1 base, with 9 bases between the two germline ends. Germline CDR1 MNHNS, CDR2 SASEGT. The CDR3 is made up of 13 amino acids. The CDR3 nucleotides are TGTGCCAGCAGTCCGAGAAGTTCCTACGAGCAGTACTTC. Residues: CASSPRSSYEQYF.

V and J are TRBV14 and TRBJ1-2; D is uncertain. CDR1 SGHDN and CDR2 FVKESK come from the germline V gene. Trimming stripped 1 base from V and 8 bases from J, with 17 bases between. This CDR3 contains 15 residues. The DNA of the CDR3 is TGTGCCAGCAGCCAAGTCCACGGGGAGGTTTGGGGCTACACCTTC. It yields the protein CASSQVHGEVWGYTF.

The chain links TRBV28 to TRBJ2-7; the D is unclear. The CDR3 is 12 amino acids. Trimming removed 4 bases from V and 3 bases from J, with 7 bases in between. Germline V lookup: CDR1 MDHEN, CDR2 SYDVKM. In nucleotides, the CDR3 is TGTGCCAGCAGTTCAATCGACTACGAGCAGTACTTC. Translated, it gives CASSSIDYEQYF.

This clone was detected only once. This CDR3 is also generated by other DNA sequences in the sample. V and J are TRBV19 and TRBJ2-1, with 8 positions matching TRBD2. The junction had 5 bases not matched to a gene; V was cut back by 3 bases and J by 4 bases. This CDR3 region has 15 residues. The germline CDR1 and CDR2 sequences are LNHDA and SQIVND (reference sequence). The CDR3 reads CASSILAGTYNEQFF. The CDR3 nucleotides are TGTGCCAGTAGTATTCTAGCGGGTACTTACAATGAGCAGTTCTTC. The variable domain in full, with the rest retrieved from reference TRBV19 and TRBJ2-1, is DGGITQSPKYLFRKEGQNVTLSCEQNLNHDAMYWYRQDPGQGLRLIYYSQIVNDFQKGDIAEGYSVSREKKESFPLTVTSAQKNPTAFYLCASSILAGTYNEQFFGPGTRLTVL.

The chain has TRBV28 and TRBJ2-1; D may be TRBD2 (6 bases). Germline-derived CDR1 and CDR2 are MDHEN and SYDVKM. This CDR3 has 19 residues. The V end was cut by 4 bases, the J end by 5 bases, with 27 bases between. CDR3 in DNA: TGTGCCAGCAGTTCGAACCCAATTGGGCGGGGATCACTTCACAATGAGCAGTTCTTC. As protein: CASSSNPIGRGSLHNEQFF.

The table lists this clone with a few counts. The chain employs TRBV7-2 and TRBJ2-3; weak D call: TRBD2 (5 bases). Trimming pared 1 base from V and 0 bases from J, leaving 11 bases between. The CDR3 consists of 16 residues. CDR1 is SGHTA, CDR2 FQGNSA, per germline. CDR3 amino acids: CASSLESGGSTDTQYF. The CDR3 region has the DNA TGTGCCAGCAGCTTAGAGAGCGGAGGAAGCACAGATACGCAGTATTTT.

The DNA of the CDR3 is TGTGCCAGCAGGCGAGGATTCTCCTACGAGCAGTACTTC. Translated: CASRRGFSYEQYF. This chain links TRBV5-4 with TRBJ2-7, with D uncertain. Per germline, CDR1 SGHNT and CDR2 YYREEE (reference sequence). Trimming shortened V by 5 bases and J by 0 bases, and 9 bases separated the two germline ends. The CDR3 contains 13 residues.

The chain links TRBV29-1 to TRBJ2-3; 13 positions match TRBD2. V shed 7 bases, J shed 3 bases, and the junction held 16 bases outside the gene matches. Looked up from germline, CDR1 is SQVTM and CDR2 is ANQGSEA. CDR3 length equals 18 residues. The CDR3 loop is CSAWAPGLAGVRTDTQYF. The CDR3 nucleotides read TGCAGCGCCTGGGCCCCCGGACTAGCGGGAGTGAGGACAGATACGCAGTATTTT.

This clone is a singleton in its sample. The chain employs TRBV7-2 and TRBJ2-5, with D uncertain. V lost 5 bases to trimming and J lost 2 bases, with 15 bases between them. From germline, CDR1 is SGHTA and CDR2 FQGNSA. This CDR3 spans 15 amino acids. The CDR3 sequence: CASSLAPLPQETQYF. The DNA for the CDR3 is TGTGCCAGCAGCCTGGCGCCGCTACCACAAGAGACCCAGTACTTC.

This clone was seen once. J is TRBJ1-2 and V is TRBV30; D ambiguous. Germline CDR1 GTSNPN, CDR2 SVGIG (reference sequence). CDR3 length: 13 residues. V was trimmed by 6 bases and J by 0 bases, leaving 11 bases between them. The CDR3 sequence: CACRGEANYGYTF. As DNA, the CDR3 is TGTGCCTGCCGCGGGGAAGCTAACTATGGCTACACCTTC.

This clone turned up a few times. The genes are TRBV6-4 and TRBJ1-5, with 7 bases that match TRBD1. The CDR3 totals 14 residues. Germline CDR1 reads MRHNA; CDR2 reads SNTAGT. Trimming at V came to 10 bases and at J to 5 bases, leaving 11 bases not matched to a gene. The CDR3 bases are TGTGCCACCACTAACAGACAGGGTTATCAGCCCCAGCATTTT. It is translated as CATTNRQGYQPQHF.

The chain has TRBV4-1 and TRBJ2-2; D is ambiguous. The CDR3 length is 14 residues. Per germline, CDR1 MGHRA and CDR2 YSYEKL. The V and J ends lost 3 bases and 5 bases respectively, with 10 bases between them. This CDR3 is CASSQYPWTGELFF. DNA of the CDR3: TGCGCCAGCAGCCAGTATCCTTGGACCGGGGAGCTGTTTTTT.

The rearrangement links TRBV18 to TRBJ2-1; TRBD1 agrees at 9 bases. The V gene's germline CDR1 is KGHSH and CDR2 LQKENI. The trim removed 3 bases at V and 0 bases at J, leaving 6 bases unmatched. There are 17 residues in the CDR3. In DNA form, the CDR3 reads TGTGCCAGCTCACCCAGTCCGGGACAGGGCTCCTACAATGAGCAGTTCTTC. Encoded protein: CASSPSPGQGSYNEQFF.

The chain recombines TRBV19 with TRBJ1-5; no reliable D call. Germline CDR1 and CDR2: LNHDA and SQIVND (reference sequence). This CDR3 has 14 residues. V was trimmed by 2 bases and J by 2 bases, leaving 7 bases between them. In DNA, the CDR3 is TGTGCCAGTAGTATACGGGCGGGCAATCAGCCCCAGCATTTT. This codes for CASSIRAGNQPQHF.

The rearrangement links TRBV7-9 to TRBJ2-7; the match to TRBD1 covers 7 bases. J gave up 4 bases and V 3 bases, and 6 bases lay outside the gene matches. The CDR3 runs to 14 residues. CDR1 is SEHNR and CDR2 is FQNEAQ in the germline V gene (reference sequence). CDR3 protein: CASSFRGFPYEQYF. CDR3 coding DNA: TGTGCCAGCAGCTTCAGGGGGTTCCCGTACGAGCAGTACTTC.

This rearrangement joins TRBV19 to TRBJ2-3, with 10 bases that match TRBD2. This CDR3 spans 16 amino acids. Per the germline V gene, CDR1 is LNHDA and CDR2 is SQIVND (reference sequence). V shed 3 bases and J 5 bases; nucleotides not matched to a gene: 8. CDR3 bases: TGTGCCAGTAGTATCCGGCTAGCGGGAGAGTTAGATACGCAGTATTTT. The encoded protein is CASSIRLAGELDTQYF.

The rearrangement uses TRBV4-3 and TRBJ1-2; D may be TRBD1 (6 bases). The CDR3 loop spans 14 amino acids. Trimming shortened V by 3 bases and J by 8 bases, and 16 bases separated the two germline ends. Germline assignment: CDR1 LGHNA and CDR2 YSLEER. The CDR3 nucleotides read TGCGCCAGCAGCCAGACTGTCGGGGGCAGAGGCTACACCTTC. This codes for CASSQTVGGRGYTF.

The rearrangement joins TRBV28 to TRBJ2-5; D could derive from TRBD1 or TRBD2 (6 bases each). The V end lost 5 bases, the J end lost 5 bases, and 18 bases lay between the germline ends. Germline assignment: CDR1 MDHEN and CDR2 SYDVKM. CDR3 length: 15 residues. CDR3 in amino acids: CASSGGNREVETQYF. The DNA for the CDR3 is TGTGCCAGCAGTGGGGGGAACAGGGAGGTTGAGACCCAGTACTTC.

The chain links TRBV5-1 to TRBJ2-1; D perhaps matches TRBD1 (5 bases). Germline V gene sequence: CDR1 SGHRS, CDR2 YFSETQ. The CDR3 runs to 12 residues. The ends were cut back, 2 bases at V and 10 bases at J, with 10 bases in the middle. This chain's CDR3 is CASSFLGAEQFF. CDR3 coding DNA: TGCGCCAGCAGCTTTTTAGGGGCCGAGCAGTTCTTC.

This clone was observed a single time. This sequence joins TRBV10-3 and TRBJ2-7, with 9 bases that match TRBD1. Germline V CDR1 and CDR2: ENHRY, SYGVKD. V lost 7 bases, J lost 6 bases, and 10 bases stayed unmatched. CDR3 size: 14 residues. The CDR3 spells CAITSTGGTGEQYF. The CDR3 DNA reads TGTGCCATCACTTCCACAGGGGGCACGGGCGAGCAGTACTTC.